This T cell receptor beta chain was obtained from a study of T-cell memory formation after mild COVID-19. Study-wide background: TCR clusters mostly belonged to single donors.

Study results and limitations: Shrinking CD4+ clones were chiefly CM and EM; CD8+ ones were chiefly EMRA. Memory from before infection featured some responding clones, which suggests cross-reactive memory joined.

Worth noting for this clonotype: Its matching antigen is unknown.

CDR3 length equals 15 residues. V lost 0 bases, J lost 4 bases, and 8 bases stayed unmatched. Germline V gene lookup returns CDR1 DFQATT and CDR2 SNEGSKA (reference sequence). TCR alpha and TCR beta cDNA libraries with sample barcodes and UMIs came from 5'RACE using constant-segment primers. TCRdb processed the 5' RACE reads anew with MiXCR; each CDR3 protein has one entry. The table shows hundreds of thousands of distinct CDR3 sequences, with approximately 20% occurring only once. This clonotype was obtained from an adult woman who had mild COVID-19 (a few samples of this study predate the infection). Cell type and time point are not known. The source material was PBMCs or a T cell subset sorted from them (not recorded which). The rearrangement joins TRBV20-1 to TRBJ2-7, with 8 bases lining up with TRBD1. CDR3: CSAREVRGLAYEQYF. The CDR3 DNA sequence: TGCAGTGCTAGAGAGGTCAGGGGGCTAGCGTACGAGCAGTACTTC.